This TCR beta chain was obtained from a study of blood T cell repertoires in COVID-19. Whole-study context: The cDNA or gDNA used as material had been derived from T cells, B-cell-depleted T cells, or PBMCs.

Data came from immunoSEQ multiplex PCR; TCRdb stores just in-frame clones and leaves some out. The table lists some 300,000 clones, around 90% of them singletons. Germline V lookup: CDR1 SGHDN, CDR2 FVKESK. Trimming took 6 bases from V and 3 from J, leaving 9 bases between them. This CDR3 contains 12 residues. The gene calls are TRBV14 and TRBJ2-7; no clear D gene. This sequence was found in a man aged 18 to 30 with active or convalescent COVID-19. Sequencing was carried out using peripheral blood. The CDR3 bases are TGTGCCAGCAGTCCAGGTTACTACGAGCAGTACTTC. It codes for CASSPGYYEQYF.